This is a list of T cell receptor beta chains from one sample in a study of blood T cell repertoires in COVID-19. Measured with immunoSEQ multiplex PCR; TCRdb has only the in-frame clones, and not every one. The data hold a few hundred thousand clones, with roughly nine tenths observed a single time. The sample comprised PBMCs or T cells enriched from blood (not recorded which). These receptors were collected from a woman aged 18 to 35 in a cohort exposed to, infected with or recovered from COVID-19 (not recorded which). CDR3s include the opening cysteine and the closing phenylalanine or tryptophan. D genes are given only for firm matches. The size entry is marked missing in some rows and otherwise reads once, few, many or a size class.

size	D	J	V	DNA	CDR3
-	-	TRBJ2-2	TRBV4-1	TGCGCCAGCAGCCCACGGACAGCCTACACCGGGGAGCTGTTTTTT	CASSPRTAYTGELFF
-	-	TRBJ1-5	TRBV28	TGTGCCAGCAGTTTAGGCAGGGGCGCAACTCAGCCCCAGCATTTT	CASSLGRGATQPQHF
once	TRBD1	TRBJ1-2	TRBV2	TGTGCCAGCAGTCGGACAGGGGGCGTTGGCTACACCTTC	CASSRTGGVGYTF
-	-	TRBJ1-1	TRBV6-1	TGTGCCAGCAGTGAGTACACAGTCGTCTCGAACACTGAAGCTTTCTTT	CASSEYTVVSNTEAFF
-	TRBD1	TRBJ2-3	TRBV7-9	TGTGCCAGCAGCTTCCGACAGGGATCGATAACAGATACGCAGTATTTT	CASSFRQGSITDTQYF
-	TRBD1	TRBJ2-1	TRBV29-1	TGCAGCATATCGACAGGGTATAGCAATGAGCAGTTCTTC	CSISTGYSNEQFF
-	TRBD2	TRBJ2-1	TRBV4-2	TGTGCCAGCAGCCACCCAGGACTAGCGGGGGGGAGCTCCTACAATGAGCAGTTCTTC	CASSHPGLAGGSSYNEQFF
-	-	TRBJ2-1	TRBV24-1	TGTGCCACCAGTGCCGCCGCCGCGCACTCCTACAATGAGCAGTTCTTC	CATSAAAAHSYNEQFF
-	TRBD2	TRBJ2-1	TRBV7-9	TGTGCCAGCAGGTCCGGGACTAGAAATGAGCAGTTCTTC	CASRSGTRNEQFF
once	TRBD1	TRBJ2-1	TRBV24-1	TGTGCCACCAGTGATCCGGGACAGGGGAGACTATACAATGAGCAGTTCTTC	CATSDPGQGRLYNEQFF
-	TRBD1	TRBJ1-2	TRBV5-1	TGCGCCAGCAGCTTGGCCGGGACAGGCGGCGCGAACTATGGCTACACCTTC	CASSLAGTGGANYGYTF
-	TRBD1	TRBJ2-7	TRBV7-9	TGTGCCAGCAGCTTAGGGACAGGGAATAACGAGCAGTACTTC	CASSLGTGNNEQYF
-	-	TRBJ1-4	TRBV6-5	TGTGCCAGCAGACCGTCGGGGATGGAAAAACTGTTTTTT	CASRPSGMEKLFF
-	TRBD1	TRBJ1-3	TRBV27	TGTGCCAGCAGTTCAATTGGGACAGGGTGGAACACCATATATTTT	CASSSIGTGWNTIYF
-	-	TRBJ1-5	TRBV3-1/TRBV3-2	TGTGCCAGCAGCCCACAAGGGACTTGGCAGCCCCAGCATTTT	CASSPQGTWQPQHF
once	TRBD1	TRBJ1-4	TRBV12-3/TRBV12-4	TGTGCCAGCAGTCTACAGGGGGAGGGGCTGTTTTTT	CASSLQGEGLFF
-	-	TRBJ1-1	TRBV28	TGTGCCAGCAGTCTCGGGGGGAAAACTGAAGCTTTCTTT	CASSLGGKTEAFF
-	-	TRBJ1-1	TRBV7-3	TGTGCCAGCAGCTTACGCGATAACACTGAAGCTTTCTTT	CASSLRDNTEAFF
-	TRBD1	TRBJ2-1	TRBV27	TGTGCCAGCAGCCGAGGACAGGTCTACAATGAGCAGTTCTTC	CASSRGQVYNEQFF
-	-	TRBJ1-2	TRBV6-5	TGTGCCAGCAGTTACCCACTGCCTGCAGGGTGGGATGGCTACACCTTC	CASSYPLPAGWDGYTF
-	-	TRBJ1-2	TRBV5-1	TGCGCCAGCAGCTTGGAGTGGGGACACAACTATGGCTACACCTTC	CASSLEWGHNYGYTF
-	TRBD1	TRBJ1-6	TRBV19	TGTGCCAGTAGTATGGAGGGGGCGCGTTCACCCCTCCACTTT	CASSMEGARSPLHF
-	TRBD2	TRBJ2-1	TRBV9	TGTGCCAGCAGCGTAGGGGTAGCGGGGACCTACAATGAGCAGTTCTTC	CASSVGVAGTYNEQFF
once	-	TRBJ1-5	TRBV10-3	TGTGCCATCAGTGAGAGGGGGGGGCAAGATAGCAATCAGCCCCAGCATTTT	CAISERGGQDSNQPQHF
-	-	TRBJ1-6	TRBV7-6	TGTGCCAGCAGCCGTTCCTCTGACTTCTTTAATTCACCCCTCCACTTT	CASSRSSDFFNSPLHF
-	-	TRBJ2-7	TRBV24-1	TGTGCCACCAGTGATTTCAACAGCTACGAGCAGTACTTC	CATSDFNSYEQYF
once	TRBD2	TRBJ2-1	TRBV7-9	TGTGCCAGCAGCTCCCTAGCGGGGGGCTCCTACAATGAGCAGTTCTTC	CASSSLAGGSYNEQFF
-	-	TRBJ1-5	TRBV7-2	TGTGCCAGCAGCTTGCAGGCTAATCAGCCCCAGCATTTT	CASSLQANQPQHF
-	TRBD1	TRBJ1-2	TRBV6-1	TGTGCCAGCAGTGAAGGGGAGCAGGGGGGCTATGGCTACACCTTC	CASSEGEQGGYGYTF
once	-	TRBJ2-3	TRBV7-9	TGTGCCAGTCGGGACATGAGCACAGATACGCAGTATTTT	CASRDMSTDTQYF
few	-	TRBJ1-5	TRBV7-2	TGTGCCAGCAGCTTAGCGCAAGGAGTAGGTCAGCCCCAGCATTTT	CASSLAQGVGQPQHF
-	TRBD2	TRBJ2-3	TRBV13	TGTGCCAGCAGCCCCCGGGCTAGCGGGAGACAGGGCACAGATACGCAGTATTTT	CASSPRASGRQGTDTQYF
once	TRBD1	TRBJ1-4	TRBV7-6	TGTGCCAGCAGCACGGGACAGGGGTATGAAAAACTGTTTTTT	CASSTGQGYEKLFF
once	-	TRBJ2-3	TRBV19	TGTGCCAGTAGTATAGCCCCTAGCACAGATACGCAGTATTTT	CASSIAPSTDTQYF
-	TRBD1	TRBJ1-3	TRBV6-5	TGTGCCAGCAGCGACAGGGCTGGAGGAAACACCATATATTTT	CASSDRAGGNTIYF
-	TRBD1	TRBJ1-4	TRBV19	TGTGCCAGTAGTCGACAGGGGGCGTATGAAAAACTGTTTTTT	CASSRQGAYEKLFF
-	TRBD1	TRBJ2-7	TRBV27	TGTGCCAGCAGCTCCGGACAGGGGGCTTACGTCGGCTTC	CASSSGQGAYVGF
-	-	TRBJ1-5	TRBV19	TGTGCCAGTAGTGTTCAGGGATATCAGCCCCAGCATTTT	CASSVQGYQPQHF
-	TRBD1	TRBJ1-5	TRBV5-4	TGTGCCAGCAGCTTGGACAGGGGGCACAGCAATCAGCCCCAGCATTTT	CASSLDRGHSNQPQHF
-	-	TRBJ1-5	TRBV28	TGTGCCAGCAGTTTCAGCCAGGGAACTCACAGGCAGCCCCAGCATTTT	CASSFSQGTHRQPQHF
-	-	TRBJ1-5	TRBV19	TGTGCCAGTAGTCAGGGCAATCAGCCCCAGCATTTT	CASSQGNQPQHF
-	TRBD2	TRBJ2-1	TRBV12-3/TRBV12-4	TGTGCCAGCACGGGGGGGAGTGAGCAGTTCTTC	CASTGGSEQFF
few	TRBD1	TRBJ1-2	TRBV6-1	TGTGCCAGCAGTGAAGCGTGGACAGGGGTCGGCTACACCTTC	CASSEAWTGVGYTF
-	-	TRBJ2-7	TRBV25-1	TGTGCCAGCAGTGAAACAGACAGCAAGCAGTACTTC	CASSETDSKQYF
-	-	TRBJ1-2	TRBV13	TGTGCCAGCAGCTTAGATGAAGCTCTTGGCTACACCTTC	CASSLDEALGYTF
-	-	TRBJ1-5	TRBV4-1	TGCGCCAGCAGCCCTATCATTACGGGGGATCAGCCCCAGCATTTT	CASSPIITGDQPQHF
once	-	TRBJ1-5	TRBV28	TGTGCCAGCAGTTGGGACAACAATCAGCCCCAGCATTTT	CASSWDNNQPQHF